A selection of T cell receptor beta chains follows, all from one sample in a study of blood T cell repertoires in COVID-19. Profiled with immunoSEQ multiplex PCR; TCRdb holds only in-frame clones, not every one. Of over 100,000 clones in the sample, about 87% were seen once. The specimen sequenced was peripheral blood. The origin of the receptors is a human donor in a cohort sampled during active COVID-19. Each CDR3 is given with its conserved first and last residue. Fields, in order: J gene, D gene, clone size, V gene, CDR3 DNA, CDR3 protein. D genes are given only for firm matches. The size entry is marked missing in some rows and otherwise reads once, few, many or a size class.

>TRBJ2-2|TRBD1|few|TRBV27
TGTGCCAGCAGTTTCTCAGGGGGAACGGTCGCCGGGGAGCTGTTTTTT
CASSFSGGTVAGELFF
>TRBJ2-7|NA|NA|TRBV4-1
TGCGCCAGCAGTCCATCGTCGGACAAAAGCTCCTACGAGCAGTACTTC
CASSPSSDKSSYEQYF
>TRBJ1-1|NA|once|TRBV27
TGTGCCAGCAGTTTACTTGGGGCCGACGAAGCTTTCTTT
CASSLLGADEAFF
>TRBJ1-1|NA|NA|TRBV18
TGTGCCAGCTCACTGGCCCTGAACACTGAAGCTTTCTTT
CASSLALNTEAFF
>TRBJ1-1|TRBD1|NA|TRBV10-3
TGTGCCACACAGGGGGACGTTAGCACTGAAGCTTTCTTT
CATQGDVSTEAFF
>TRBJ1-2|TRBD1|NA|TRBV5-1
TGCGCCAGCAGCCCCACACCGGGACAGGGGGCGGGCTACACCTTC
CASSPTPGQGAGYTF
>TRBJ2-4|TRBD2|NA|TRBV28
TGTGCCAGCAGCGCCTGGGGAGGGGCCAAAAACATTCAGTACTTC
CASSAWGGAKNIQYF
>TRBJ1-5|NA|NA|TRBV2
TGTGCCAGCAGTGTAGGCAGGGCAAGCAATCAGCCCCAGCATTTT
CASSVGRASNQPQHF
>TRBJ2-3|TRBD1|NA|TRBV5-6
TGTGCCAGCAGCTTGGATCGGACAGGGACTAGCACAGATACGCAGTATTTT
CASSLDRTGTSTDTQYF
>TRBJ2-1|NA|few|TRBV5-1
TGCGCCAGCAGCTATGACAGTAGCTCCTACAATGAGCAGTTCTTC
CASSYDSSSYNEQFF
>TRBJ2-3|TRBD2|NA|TRBV6-5
TGTGCCAGCAGTTACCTCCGGGGGGGCACAGATACGCAGTATTTT
CASSYLRGGTDTQYF
>TRBJ2-2|NA|few|TRBV4-2
TGTGCCAGCAGGGCCCAGGGTTACACCGGGGAGCTGTTTTTT
CASRAQGYTGELFF
>TRBJ2-1|TRBD2|NA|TRBV7-6
TGTGCCAGCAGCACCCGCGGGGGGGTTTACAATGAGCAGTTCTTC
CASSTRGGVYNEQFF
>TRBJ2-7|TRBD2|NA|TRBV6-6
TGTGCCAGCAGTCACGGTGGGGTAGCGGGAGAGTTGGGCTACGAGCAGTACTTC
CASSHGGVAGELGYEQYF
>TRBJ2-6|TRBD1|NA|TRBV5-5
TGTGCCAGCAGCACACAGGGGGCCGGGGCCAACGTCCTGACTTTC
CASSTQGAGANVLTF
>TRBJ1-3|NA|NA|TRBV6-5
TGTGCCAGCAGAGACAGGGGAAACACCATATATTTT
CASRDRGNTIYF
>TRBJ2-1|TRBD2|NA|TRBV7-8
TGTGCCAGCAGCCCCCGCGGGGGTTTAGTTGTCTACAATGAGCAGTTCTTC
CASSPRGGLVVYNEQFF
>TRBJ2-5|NA|NA|TRBV3-1/TRBV3-2
TGTGCCAGCAGCCAAGTACAGGGAAAAGAGACCCAGTACTTC
CASSQVQGKETQYF
>TRBJ2-7|NA|NA|TRBV7-3
TGTGCCAGCAGCCCAACCCGGACTACCCAGGGAGAGCAGTACTTC
CASSPTRTTQGEQYF
>TRBJ2-1|TRBD2|NA|TRBV6-5
TGTGCCAGCAGTTACGGTAGCGGGAGGGCCTACAATGAGCAGTTCTTC
CASSYGSGRAYNEQFF
>TRBJ1-5|NA|NA|TRBV21-1
TGTGCCAGCAGCAAAGCCGAGACACCTAGCAATCAGCCCCAGCATTTT
CASSKAETPSNQPQHF
>TRBJ1-6|NA|once|TRBV18
TGTGCCAGCTCACCTACTCAGGCGAGTTCACCCCTCCACTTT
CASSPTQASSPLHF
>TRBJ2-3|TRBD2|NA|TRBV7-3
TGTGCCAGCAGCTTAGGAGCGGGGAGGGATACGCAGTATTTT
CASSLGAGRDTQYF
>TRBJ2-1|NA|NA|TRBV27
TGTGCCAGCAGTCCAGGCGATGAGCAGTTCTTC
CASSPGDEQFF
>TRBJ1-3|NA|NA|TRBV5-1
TGCGCCAGCAGCTTGGAGCCGGTTTTCTCTGGAAACACCATATATTTT
CASSLEPVFSGNTIYF
>TRBJ1-1|NA|NA|TRBV5-1
TGCGCCAGCAGCTTGATTGGGCGGGACACTGAAGCTTTCTTT
CASSLIGRDTEAFF
>TRBJ1-5|NA|NA|TRBV6-2/TRBV6-3
TGTGCCAGCAGTTTAGCAGGGTTTCGGCAGCCCCAGCATTTT
CASSLAGFRQPQHF
>TRBJ2-3|TRBD2|NA|TRBV6-2/TRBV6-3
TGTGCCAGCAGCCTGACTAGCGCTGGGGATACGCAGTATTTT
CASSLTSAGDTQYF
>TRBJ2-3|NA|NA|TRBV6-5
TGTGCCAGCAGTTACGGCGGCAACCCCACAGATACGCAGTATTTT
CASSYGGNPTDTQYF
>TRBJ2-1|TRBD1|NA|TRBV4-3
TGCGCCAGCAGCCACCAGGACAGGGTTGATGAGCAGTTCTTC
CASSHQDRVDEQFF
>TRBJ1-5|TRBD1|NA|TRBV3-1/TRBV3-2
TGTGCCAGCAGCCCCGGGACAGAGAATCAGCCCCAGCATTTT
CASSPGTENQPQHF
>TRBJ1-2|NA|NA|TRBV19
TGTGCCAGTACCGTGACCCCGGGTTTCTATGGCTACACCTTC
CASTVTPGFYGYTF
>TRBJ1-5|TRBD1|once|TRBV28
TGTGCCAGCCGGACAGGGGGACAGCCCCAGCATTTT
CASRTGGQPQHF
>TRBJ2-3|NA|NA|TRBV7-2
TGTGCCAGCAGCTTTACGAAGGCAGGGGTCGGGGATACGCAGTATTTT
CASSFTKAGVGDTQYF
>TRBJ1-4|TRBD1|NA|TRBV5-1
TGCGCCAGCAGCTTGGGGGCAGGGGGCCGGGAAAAACTGTTTTTT
CASSLGAGGREKLFF
>TRBJ2-3|NA|NA|TRBV3-1/TRBV3-2
TGTGCCAGCAGCCAAGATCTAACTGGTCCCGTCACAGATACGCAGTATTTT
CASSQDLTGPVTDTQYF
>TRBJ2-7|NA|NA|TRBV7-7
TGTGCTAGCAGCCCTGGTGGGACATTATACGAGCAGTACTTC
CASSPGGTLYEQYF
>TRBJ2-3|TRBD2|NA|TRBV7-2
TGTGCCAGCACCCCCACCGGGGGGGCGGATACGCAGTATTTT
CASTPTGGADTQYF
>TRBJ2-3|NA|NA|TRBV7-2
TGTGCCAGCAGCCGCGAGTCCTTAACAGATACGCAGTATTTT
CASSRESLTDTQYF
>TRBJ2-4|NA|NA|TRBV9
TGTGCCAGCAGCGTGGGGGGAAACATTCAGTACTTC
CASSVGGNIQYF
>TRBJ2-2|TRBD1|NA|TRBV2
TGTGCCAGCAGTGAAATAGGACAGGGGGCCCTTGGTGGCACCGGGGAGCTGTTTTTT
CASSEIGQGALGGTGELFF
>TRBJ1-2|TRBD1|few|TRBV16
TGTGCCAGCAGCCGGGGACAGGGGGTGAGGGGCTATGGCTACACCTTC
CASSRGQGVRGYGYTF
>TRBJ1-5|NA|NA|TRBV25-1
TGTGCCAGCAGTGAAGAACGGCAGGAAGATCAGCCCCAGCATTTT
CASSEERQEDQPQHF
>TRBJ2-7|NA|NA|TRBV14
TGTGCCAGCAGCCAAGATTGGCGGGGTGGAACCTACGAGCAGTACTTC
CASSQDWRGGTYEQYF
>TRBJ2-5|TRBD2|NA|TRBV5-1
TGCGCCAGCAGCTGGGTGGGAGGACCGGGGGGCCAAGAGACCCAGTACTTC
CASSWVGGPGGQETQYF
>TRBJ1-5|TRBD1|NA|TRBV7-2
TGTGCCAGCAGCTCACTCCCGGGACAGGGGACGGGGCAGCCCCAGCATTTT
CASSSLPGQGTGQPQHF
>TRBJ2-7|TRBD1|NA|TRBV12-3/TRBV12-4
TGTGCCAGCGAGACAGGGGACTCCTACGAGCAGTACTTC
CASETGDSYEQYF
>TRBJ1-2|TRBD1|NA|TRBV19
TGTGCCAGTACCCGGACAGGGCATGGCTACACCTTC
CASTRTGHGYTF
>TRBJ2-5|NA|NA|TRBV9
TGTGCCAGCAGCCCATTGCCCACTGGAGGGGAGACCCAGTACTTC
CASSPLPTGGETQYF
>TRBJ2-7|TRBD2|NA|TRBV27
TGTGCCAGCAAAGGACTAGCGGACTACGAGCAGTACTTC
CASKGLADYEQYF
>TRBJ2-3|NA|NA|TRBV9
TGTGCCAGCAGCGTAAAGCCTACAGATACGCAGTATTTT
CASSVKPTDTQYF
>TRBJ1-2|NA|many|TRBV28
TGTGCCAGCAGCTTGCTCAGGGGTGGAGGCTACACCTTC
CASSLLRGGGYTF
>TRBJ2-7|TRBD2|NA|TRBV5-1
TGCGCCAGCCGACCGGGACTACCATCCTACGAGCAGTACTTC
CASRPGLPSYEQYF